A single sample is the source of the 15 T cell receptor beta chains below, sequenced in a study of blood T cell repertoires in COVID-19. Sequencing was performed with immunoSEQ multiplex PCR; in TCRdb, only in-frame clones are kept and a portion is missing. Of approximately 66,000 clones listed, more than 60% are singletons. Sequencing used peripheral blood. The receptors shown here come from a man between 60 and 70 years old with acute or convalescent COVID-19.

The chain recombines TRBV28 with TRBJ1-1, with a possible D match to TRBD1 (5 bases). Trimming left V 7 bases short and J 2 bases short, with 14 bases between. This CDR3 contains 14 residues. Germline values: CDR1 MDHEN, CDR2 SYDVKM. The CDR3 DNA follows: TGTGCCAGCAAGAATCAGGGCGGAAACACTGAAGCTTTCTTT. Translated, it gives CASKNQGGNTEAFF.

This clone was seen a single time. The CDR3 sequence: CASRVQSGLARLFF. The CDR3 DNA follows: TGTGCCAGCAGAGTACAGAGCGGACTAGCTCGACTGTTTTTT. The chain couples TRBV28 to TRBJ2-2; TRBD2 aligns across 8 bases. J lost 14 bases, V lost 6 bases, and 14 bases had no gene match. The CDR3 runs 14 residues. Per germline, CDR1 MDHEN and CDR2 SYDVKM.

This chain links TRBV24-1 with TRBJ2-5, with 8 positions matching TRBD1. Germline V CDR1 and CDR2: KGHDR, SFDVKD. The CDR3 consists of 16 residues. J lost 4 bases, V lost 5 bases, and 11 bases had no gene match. Written as DNA, the CDR3 is TGTGCCACCAGTGGGATTGGACAGGGAGAGGGAGAGACCCAGTACTTC. Translating it yields CATSGIGQGEGETQYF.

The chain employs TRBV2 and TRBJ1-5; 10 bases are a match to TRBD1. CDR3 length: 16 amino acids. J gave up 0 bases and V 6 bases, and 5 bases lay outside the gene matches. Germline CDR1 reads SNHLY; CDR2 reads FYNNEI. CDR3 coding DNA: TGTGCCAGCAGGAGGACAGGGGGTAATAGCAATCAGCCCCAGCATTTT. Residues: CASRRTGGNSNQPQHF.

The V gene is TRBV6-5, the J gene TRBJ1-4; perhaps TRBD1 as D (5 bases). Looked up from germline, CDR1 is MNHEY and CDR2 is SVGAGI. The CDR3 spans 14 residues. Trimming took 6 bases from V and 9 from J, leaving 17 bases between them. For the CDR3, the DNA is TGTGCCAGCAGGGACACGGGAGTAGGGCAAAAACTGTTTTTT. Its protein is CASRDTGVGQKLFF.

This chain joins TRBV7-2 and TRBJ2-3; tentative D call: TRBD2 (6 bases). CDR3 length: 16 residues. V was trimmed by 2 bases and J by 4 bases, leaving 16 bases between them. Germline V gene lookup returns CDR1 SGHTA and CDR2 FQGNSA. CDR3: CASSLLTGGIADTQYF. The CDR3 DNA follows: TGTGCCAGCAGCTTATTAACGGGCGGGATCGCAGATACGCAGTATTTT.

This clone showed up just a few times. V usage is TRBV5-3 and J usage is TRBJ1-2; a weak D match, TRBD1 (6 bases). TRBV5-3 counts as an open reading frame of uncertain function. This CDR3 comprises 12 residues. Trimming left V 4 bases short and J 8 bases short, with 12 bases between. CDR3 sequence reads: CARSAGDRGYTF. The CDR3 nucleotides are TGTGCCAGAAGCGCAGGGGACCGGGGCTACACCTTC.

This chain joins TRBV2 and TRBJ1-1; perhaps TRBD1 as D (6 bases). The CDR3 totals 14 residues. CDR1 is SNHLY, CDR2 FYNNEI, per germline. V dropped 6 bases and J dropped 4 bases, with 15 bases sitting between them. This CDR3 is CASRPELGGTEAFF. In DNA form, the CDR3 reads TGTGCCAGCAGGCCGGAGTTAGGGGGCACTGAAGCTTTCTTT.

The chain combines TRBV14 with TRBJ1-1, with 7 nucleotides matching TRBD1. V dropped 2 bases and J dropped 0; count of bases not matched to a gene: 3. CDR1 is SGHDN and CDR2 is FVKESK in the germline V gene. This CDR3 comprises 15 residues. The chain's CDR3 is CASSQMGQLNTEAFF. The DNA for the CDR3 is TGTGCCAGCAGCCAAATGGGACAGCTGAACACTGAAGCTTTCTTT.

The chain combines TRBV20-1 with TRBJ1-3; TRBD1 matches 9 bases. This CDR3 comprises 17 residues. CDR1 is DFQATT, CDR2 SNEGSKA, per germline (reference sequence). V dropped 3 bases and J dropped 2; count of bases not matched to a gene: 11. CDR3 bases: TGCAGTGCTAGTAACGCAGGACAGGGGTTTCCTGGAAACACCATATATTTT. Translating gives CSASNAGQGFPGNTIYF.

This clone occurred a few times. The J gene is TRBJ2-7, the V gene TRBV28; D may be TRBD1 (6 bases). Deletions cut 8 bases from V and 3 bases from J, with 14 bases between. The CDR3 consists of 13 residues. Germline assignment: CDR1 MDHEN and CDR2 SYDVKM. The CDR3 nucleotides are TGTGCCAGCGGGGACACAGAGGACTACGAGCAGTACTTC. Translating gives CASGDTEDYEQYF.

The chain uses TRBV19 and TRBJ1-2; possible D gene TRBD1, 5 bases. The V and J ends lost 8 bases and 8 bases respectively, with 18 bases between them. Germline V gene data show CDR1 as LNHDA and CDR2 as SQIVND (reference sequence). The CDR3 has 13 amino acids. The DNA of the CDR3 is TGTGCCAGTGGACGGGGGGACGCCTGGGGCTACACCTTC. It translates to CASGRGDAWGYTF.

The rearrangement links TRBV10-3 to TRBJ2-1, with 9 bases matching TRBD1. This CDR3 contains 16 residues. V lost 2 bases and J lost 7; bases outside the gene matches: 9. The V gene's germline CDR1 is ENHRY and CDR2 SYGVKD. In DNA form, the CDR3 reads TGTGCCATCAGTGAGGCGGGACAGGGTTGGGGTAATGAGCAGTTCTTC. It yields the protein CAISEAGQGWGNEQFF.

This clone came up once. This chain links TRBV19 with TRBJ2-5; D uncertain. The germline gives CDR1 LNHDA, CDR2 SQIVND (reference sequence). Trimming removed 11 bases at V and 0 bases at J, with 7 bases between. The length of the CDR3 is 11 residues. In DNA form, the CDR3 reads TGTGCCGTGCAGTACCAAGAGACCCAGTACTTC. Residues: CAVQYQETQYF.

This sequence joins TRBV11-2 and TRBJ1-3; D is possibly TRBD1 (5 bases). Germline V gene data show CDR1 as SGHAT and CDR2 as FQNNGV. The CDR3 totals 14 residues. The V end lost 3 bases, the J end lost 7 bases, and 13 bases lay between the germline ends. In nucleotides, the CDR3 is TGTGCCAGCAGCTTGGCAGGACGGGGGAACACCATATATTTT. This codes for CASSLAGRGNTIYF.